The clone carrying this T cell receptor (beta chain) occurred once. The sample belongs to a study of blood T cell repertoires in COVID-19. Study details: Sources were T cells, B-cell-depleted T cells, or PBMCs; the material itself was cDNA or gDNA.

Authors' analysis steps: For nucleated cells, counts were estimated from reference gene primer amplification. Some clones are missing from TCRdb's copy, which holds only in-frame ones; the method was immunoSEQ multiplex PCR. The DNA was the basis for D and trimming; V, J and clone size are from that table. The table includes 300,000 to 350,000 clones, about nine tenths detected once. Trimming shortened V by 1 base and J by 4 bases, and 13 bases separated the two germline ends. This CDR3 contains 16 residues. From germline, CDR1 is MGHRA and CDR2 YSYEKL. The V and J genes are TRBV4-1 and TRBJ1-4; TRBD1 might be the D (6 bases). The sequencing input was peripheral blood. This TCR was recovered from a man aged 18 to 30 with active or convalescent COVID-19. CDR3 region: CASSQAPDRYNEKLFF. CDR3 bases: TGCGCCAGCAGCCAAGCGCCGGACAGATATAATGAAAAACTGTTTTTT.